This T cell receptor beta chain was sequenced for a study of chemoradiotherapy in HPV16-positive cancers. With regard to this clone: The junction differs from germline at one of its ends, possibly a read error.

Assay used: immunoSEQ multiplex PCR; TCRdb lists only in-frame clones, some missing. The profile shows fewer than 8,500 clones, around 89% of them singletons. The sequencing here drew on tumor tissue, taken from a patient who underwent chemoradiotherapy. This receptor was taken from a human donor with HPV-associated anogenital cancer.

The CDR3 DNA follows: TGTGCCAGCAGTTACCTGGGAGTCCGACACTTC. Its translation is CASSYLGVRHF. V usage is TRBV6-5 and J usage is TRBJ2-7; TRBD2 might be the D (5 bases). The CDR3 consists of 11 residues. Germline CDR1 reads MNHEY; CDR2 reads SVGAGI.